This T cell receptor (beta chain) was found in a study of neurological immune-mediated disorders. This clonotype has ten or more counts. Antigen: not known. Whole-study results and caveats: In HTLV-1-associated myelopathy, TCR clonal expansion was greatest, whereas multiple sclerosis had the least, falling below healthy controls. Phylogenetic grouping assigned the repertoires of 18 of 34 multiple sclerosis patients to one related-CDR3 cluster, which constitutes a possible signature. No expanded-clone CDR3 amino acid sequence recurred across subjects, suggesting private TCR-beta repertoires.

Each sequencing run yielded over 160 million TCR-beta sequences from 15-18 subjects. A single record per CDR3 protein comes from TCRdb applying MiXCR to the 5' RACE reads. The sample records about 59,000 distinct CDR3 sequences, 3% to 4% being singletons. Trimming cost V 5 bases and J 3 bases; bases outside gene matches: 13. The CDR3 spans 16 residues. The V gene's germline CDR1 is SGHTA and CDR2 FQGTGA. This TCR was recovered from a woman aged 45-65 years with multiple sclerosis. This chain connects TRBV7-3 to TRBJ2-7; 7 positions match TRBD1. The sample taken for sequencing was PBMCs. The chain's CDR3 is CASSPDRAPQDYEQYF. CDR3 nucleotide sequence: TGTGCCAGCAGCCCCGACAGGGCCCCTCAGGACTACGAGCAGTACTTC. The variable domain in full, with the rest retrieved from reference TRBV7-3 and TRBJ2-7, is GAGVSQTPSNKVTEKGKYVELRCDPISGHTALYWYRQSLGQGPEFLIYFQGTGAADDSGLPNDRFFAVRPEGSVSTLKIQRTERGDSAVYLCASSPDRAPQDYEQYFGPGTRLTVT.